The source of this TCR beta chain is a study of response to subunit inactivated influenza vaccine (dated by TCRdb to 2016 to 2019). With respect to the entire study: Deep quantitative profiling of the T cell receptor repertoire was used in the study to follow responses to a trivalent subunit inactivated influenza vaccine.

Libraries were constructed by RT-PCR. Sequenced using an Illumina HiSeq 2500. TCRdb's own reprocessing of the public reads used fastp at Q25 and MiXCR and kept productive beta chains. Rows merge per CDR3 protein into single entries with the most common DNA and genes. The sample profile shows about 800,000 distinct CDR3 sequences; approximately 21% of them were found once. More than 8.5% of the sample lies in the top ten. Worth noting for this clonotype: No cognate antigen has been identified for it. No qualities accompany the bases; no much larger clone lies one base away.

Study-wide findings and limitations: The authors suggested that each seasonal influenza vaccination may recruit only a limited number of new T cells.

For CDR1 and CDR2, the germline V gene (reference sequence) lists DFQATT and SNEGSKA. At the junction V is shortened by 6 bases and J by 4 bases; bases outside the gene matches: 13. From its cysteine to its phenylalanine, the CDR3 spans 16 amino acids. The only DNA kept is the CDR3, 48 bases in frame from the first base. The receptor's source is a man between 45 and 60 years old who received an inactivated influenza vaccine. Donor details come from another sample of the same person, matched by shared clones. The chain links TRBV20-1 with TRBJ2-7; TRBD2 matches 12 bases in the middle. The source material was PBMCs from blood, sampled 4 to 6 days after vaccination. The encoded CDR3 is CSASKGLAGNRYEQYF. The nucleotide sequence is given as TGCAGTGCCTCTAAGGGACTAGCGGGTAACCGATACGAGCAGTACTTC.